These T cell receptor beta chains were read from a single sample in a study of Tregs in tolerant kidney transplant recipients. Some clones are missing from TCRdb's copy, which holds only in-frame ones; the method was immunoSEQ multiplex PCR. The sample has tens of thousands of clones; 93% are singletons. Material: CD4+ T cells from blood (PBMCs), obtained 12 months after the transplant. The receptor set was obtained from a human patient who received a combined kidney and bone marrow transplant. Part of the T cell pool may stem from the graft donor. Both conserved end residues are trimmed from each CDR3. Fields, in order: J gene, D gene, CDR3 length, V gene, CDR3 protein. The D gene is left open where the match is weak.

TRBJ1-6	.	13	TRBV4-3	ASSHYRVMYSPLH
TRBJ2-1	TRBD1	16	TRBV7-8	ASSLRHKSDRGHNEQF
TRBJ2-5	TRBD1	15	TRBV11-2	ASSLDLARGSQETQY
TRBJ2-5	.	9	TRBV2	ASRAGETQY
TRBJ2-1	TRBD2	12	TRBV4-3	ASSPPGLAYEQF
TRBJ1-1	.	13	TRBV2	ASRARGQLNTEAF
TRBJ2-7	.	12	TRBV13	ASSLGEEGYEQY
TRBJ1-5	.	13	TRBV19	ASSIITSRNQPQH
TRBJ1-4	.	13	TRBV18	ASSPVRQGGEKLF
TRBJ1-5	TRBD1	14	TRBV10-3	AISNTGTGGNQPQH
TRBJ1-1	.	15	TRBV18	ASSPNPTGLMNTEAF
TRBJ1-6	.	14	TRBV30	AWNPRSRIDNSPLH
TRBJ1-3	TRBD1	15	TRBV7-2	ASREMGTGPSGNTIY
TRBJ2-1	TRBD1	13	TRBV10-3	AISWTGNTYNEQF
TRBJ2-3	.	13	TRBV5-1	ASSLSGRGTDTQY
TRBJ2-1	TRBD2	12	TRBV5-1	ASRVAGGNNEQF